These 14 T cell receptor beta chains came from one sample sequenced in a study of T cells in Graves' hyperthyroidism and ophthalmopathy. Amplification of TCR beta CDR3 regions used RNA as the template. Initially, a first-round RT-PCR of the TCR CDR3 employed the HTBI primer set. MiXCR, applied by TCRdb to the multiplex PCR reads, yields one record per CDR3 protein. The sample includes about 530,000 distinct CDR3 sequences, roughly 15% seen only once; the top ten take roughly a sixth. The sample consisted of blood. The receptors were sampled from a woman aged 18-29 years with Graves' ophthalmopathy.

This clonotype was seen just once. The CDR3 reads CASDIGTAKPQHF. CDR3 DNA: TGTGCCAGTGATATAGGGACTGCCAAGCCCCAGCATTTT. V gene TRBV6-2 or TRBV6-3 combines with J gene TRBJ1-5, with a tentative D call TRBD1 (5 bases). The CDR3 length is 13 residues. Trimming shortened V by 9 bases and J by 8 bases, and 17 bases separated the two germline ends. Germline V gives CDR1 MNHEY, CDR2 SVGEGT.

In this sample, this clonotype turned up many times. This CDR3 reads CASSQQFGTSGRSGEQFF. CDR3 bases: TGTGCCAGCAGCCAACAATTCGGGACTAGCGGGAGGAGTGGTGAGCAGTTCTTC. The J gene is TRBJ2-1, the V gene TRBV7-9; 15 bases line up with TRBD2. The CDR3 has 18 amino acids. The germline V gene has CDR1 SEHNR and CDR2 FQNEAQ (reference sequence). Trimming at V came to 5 bases and at J to 9 bases, leaving 14 bases not matched to a gene.

At least ten counts were recorded for this clonotype. The genes are TRBV30 and TRBJ1-6; D not certain. The CDR3 sequence is 13 residues long. The germline gives CDR1 GTSNPN, CDR2 SVGIG (reference sequence). V was cut by 0 bases and J by 7 bases, with 7 bases left in between. The CDR3 loop reads CAWSVPQNSPLHF. DNA of the CDR3: TGTGCCTGGAGTGTACCCCAAAATTCACCCCTCCACTTT.

This clonotype came up many times. The gene calls are TRBV12-3 or TRBV12-4 and TRBJ2-5; D is unclear. The CDR3 is 15 amino acids. Trimming cost V 0 bases and J 0 bases, with 8 bases left between them. The CDR3 region is CASSLASEYQETQYF. CDR3 coding DNA: TGTGCCAGCAGTTTAGCCTCCGAATACCAAGAGACCCAGTACTTC.

The rearrangement uses TRBV5-6 and TRBJ1-6; maybe TRBD1 (6 bases). CDR1 SGHDT and CDR2 YYEEEE come from the germline V gene. The CDR3 is 14 residues long. Trimming took 0 bases from V and 8 from J, leaving 9 bases between them. CDR3 region: CASSLGGLHSPLHF. CDR3 in DNA: TGTGCCAGCAGCTTGGGGGGGCTGCATTCACCCCTCCACTTT.

In this sample, this clonotype turned up many times. This chain joins TRBV6-1 and TRBJ2-7; 8 nucleotides agree with TRBD2. The CDR3 is 14 amino acids. Germline assignment: CDR1 MNHNS and CDR2 SASEGT. V lost 5 bases, J lost 2 bases, and 5 bases stayed unmatched. The CDR3 reads CASSRERGTYEQYF. In DNA form, the CDR3 reads TGTGCCAGCAGTCGAGAGCGGGGGACCTACGAGCAGTACTTC.

This clonotype was seen many times. V is TRBV4-2 and J is TRBJ1-1; no clear D gene. Trimming left V 1 base short and J 5 bases short, with 17 bases between. Looked up from germline, CDR1 is LGHNA and CDR2 is YNFKEQ. The length of the CDR3 is 16 residues. CDR3 sequence: CASSQGGGYSITEAFF. In DNA form, the CDR3 reads TGTGCCAGCAGCCAAGGGGGAGGATATTCGATAACTGAAGCTTTCTTT.

Details on this clonotype: A read error may explain this, as a much larger clone is one base away. The chain employs TRBV6-1 and TRBJ2-5, with 7 bases fitting TRBD1. V shed 7 bases, J shed 5 bases, and the junction held 10 bases outside the gene matches. CDR3 length equals 14 residues. Germline V CDR1 and CDR2: MNHNS, SASEGT. The DNA for the CDR3 is TGTGCCAGCACCGACAGGGACCTCCATGAGACCCAGTACTTC. Its translation is CASTDRDLHETQYF.

The chain is built from TRBV27 and TRBJ2-1, with TRBD1 matching over 9 bases. V gave up 5 bases and J gave up 9 bases; unmatched junction bases: 8. The CDR3 spans 14 residues. Germline CDR1 is MNHEY and CDR2 is SMNVEV (reference sequence). The CDR3 sequence: CASSTTQGAGEQFF. The CDR3 DNA follows: TGTGCCAGCAGTACTACACAGGGGGCCGGTGAGCAGTTCTTC.

This clonotype was recorded once. The chain is built from TRBV20-1 and TRBJ2-1, with 13 bases that match TRBD2. The CDR3 has 15 amino acids. Germline CDR1 and CDR2: DFQATT and SNEGSKA (reference sequence). The V segment lost 6 bases and the J segment 8 bases; nucleotides outside the gene matches: 10. The CDR3 here is CSAPELAGGPHEQFF. The CDR3 DNA is TGCAGTGCGCCAGAACTAGCGGGAGGGCCCCATGAGCAGTTCTTC.

In this sample, this clonotype turned up a few times. The chain couples TRBV4-3 to TRBJ1-4, with 8 bases fitting TRBD1. The J segment lost 6 bases and the V segment lost 2 bases, leaving 5 bases of the junction unmatched. This CDR3 region has 15 residues. CDR1 and CDR2 from the germline V gene are LGHNA and YSLEER. The CDR3 here is CASSQTDRDDEKLFF. CDR3 bases: TGCGCCAGCAGCCAAACGGACAGGGACGATGAAAAACTGTTTTTT.

At least ten counts were recorded for this clonotype. This chain uses TRBV20-1 with TRBJ1-1; D might be TRBD1 (5 bases). Per the germline V gene, CDR1 is DFQATT and CDR2 is SNEGSKA (reference sequence). V was cut by 3 bases and J by 3 bases, with 11 bases left in between. The CDR3 runs to 13 residues. The CDR3 reads CSASRGDYTEAFF. CDR3 DNA sequence: TGCAGTGCTAGTCGAGGGGATTACACTGAAGCTTTCTTT.

The chain couples TRBV20-1 to TRBJ2-1; 10 bases match TRBD2. With V trimmed by 4 bases and J by 3 bases, 9 bases remained unmatched. In germline, CDR1 is DFQATT, CDR2 SNEGSKA (reference sequence). The CDR3 totals 16 residues. The DNA of the CDR3 is TGCAGTGCTACTCGACTAGCGGGTGCCGACTACAATGAGCAGTTCTTC. Encoded protein: CSATRLAGADYNEQFF.

There are many counts of this clonotype. The genes are TRBV29-1 and TRBJ2-7; 10 bases fit TRBD2. V lost 4 bases, J lost 4 bases, and 7 bases stayed unmatched. The CDR3 is made up of 14 amino acids. CDR1 SQVTM and CDR2 ANQGSEA come from the germline V gene. The chain's CDR3 is CSVGLAGEQYEQYF. CDR3 nucleotides: TGCAGCGTTGGTCTAGCGGGGGAGCAATACGAGCAGTACTTC.